The 32 T cell receptor beta chains below come from one sample, sequenced in a study of T cells in Graves' hyperthyroidism and ophthalmopathy. Authors of the study amplified TCR beta CDR3 regions from RNA transcripts. First-round RT-PCR targeting the TCR CDR3 was performed with the HTBI primer set. In TCRdb, the multiplex PCR reads were re-called with MiXCR into one record per CDR3 protein. The sample gives 340,000 or so distinct CDR3 sequences, roughly 18% of which show up once; about 53% is in the top ten. Material for sequencing was blood. The receptors shown here come from a woman between 45 and 60 years old with Graves' hyperthyroidism.

The V call is TRBV6-5, the J call TRBJ1-1; D gene uncertain. The CDR3 runs 13 residues. Trimming removed 2 bases from V and 1 base from J, with 5 bases in between. Germline assignment: CDR1 MNHEY and CDR2 SVGAGI. The DNA of the CDR3 is TGTGCCAGCAGTTACCCGACGAACACTGAAGCTTTCTTT. Protein product: CASSYPTNTEAFF.

In this sample, this clonotype turned up a few times. This chain links TRBV30 with TRBJ2-5; 10 nucleotides agree with TRBD1. Trimming cost V 6 bases and J 1 base; bases outside gene matches: 17. Germline-derived CDR1 and CDR2 are GTSNPN and SVGIG (reference sequence). CDR3 length: 18 residues. CDR3 region: CACFEYGTGVSLQETQYF. In DNA form, the CDR3 reads TGTGCCTGCTTCGAATACGGGACAGGGGTCTCCCTCCAAGAGACCCAGTACTTC.

The gene calls are TRBV30 and TRBJ1-1, with D uncertain. The length of the CDR3 is 12 residues. V shed 5 bases and J shed 0 bases, with 7 bases lying between them. Germline CDR1 and CDR2: GTSNPN and SVGIG (reference sequence). The CDR3 DNA reads TGTGCCTGGCGATTAATGAACACTGAAGCTTTCTTT. Translation gives CAWRLMNTEAFF.

The chain has TRBV20-1 and TRBJ2-1; TRBD2 is a possible D gene (5 bases). Germline CDR1 DFQATT, CDR2 SNEGSKA (reference sequence). The CDR3 length is 15 residues. The ends were cut back, 2 bases at V and 3 bases at J, with 14 bases in the middle. The CDR3, as DNA: TGCAGTGCTAGACCGGTCGAGGGAGTCTACAATGAGCAGTTCTTC. Its protein is CSARPVEGVYNEQFF.

The chain couples TRBV6-5 to TRBJ2-3; the D gene is possibly TRBD2 (6 bases). Looked up from germline, CDR1 is MNHEY and CDR2 is SVGAGI. There are 12 residues in the CDR3. Trimming removed 0 bases from V and 11 bases from J, with 9 bases in between. The CDR3 here is CASSYSGLQQYF. The CDR3 coding sequence is TGTGCCAGCAGTTACTCGGGACTTCAGCAGTATTTT.

The CDR3 region is CASSSQAGVPYNEQFF. For the CDR3, the DNA is TGTGCCAGCAGCTCCCAAGCAGGGGTTCCCTACAATGAGCAGTTCTTC. This chain links TRBV7-2 with TRBJ2-1; weak D call: TRBD1 (6 bases). Trimming removed 4 bases from V and 2 bases from J, with 15 bases in between. The CDR3 extends over 16 amino acids. Germline lookup yields CDR1 SGHTA and CDR2 FQGNSA.

This clonotype occurred many times. The chain uses TRBV20-1 and TRBJ2-1; 11 bases match TRBD2. This CDR3 contains 15 residues. Germline CDR1 and CDR2: DFQATT and SNEGSKA (reference sequence). J lost 5 bases, V lost 3 bases, and 6 bases had no gene match. The CDR3 region is CSARVVTSGNNEQFF. The CDR3 DNA sequence: TGCAGTGCTAGGGTCGTGACTAGCGGGAACAATGAGCAGTTCTTC.

The chain employs TRBV29-1 and TRBJ2-7, with 10 bases aligning to TRBD2. Germline CDR1 reads SQVTM; CDR2 reads ANQGSEA. With 3 bases clipped from V and 9 bases from J, the junction kept 8 bases outside the gene matches. This CDR3 has 13 amino acids. The CDR3 here is CSVDWVAGGPQYF. The CDR3 DNA is TGCAGCGTTGATTGGGTAGCGGGGGGCCCGCAGTACTTC.

This clonotype was seen more than once but under ten times. This chain uses TRBV28 with TRBJ2-7; 8 nucleotides agree with TRBD1. The CDR3 has 15 residues. Germline V gives CDR1 MDHEN, CDR2 SYDVKM. The V and J ends lost 6 bases and 2 bases, in that order; junction bases with no gene match: 9. CDR3 protein: CASRAPGGTAYEQYF. CDR3 DNA: TGTGCCAGCAGGGCACCAGGGGGCACCGCCTACGAGCAGTACTTC.

The V gene is TRBV6-1, the J gene TRBJ1-5; D remains unclear. The V end was cut by 6 bases, the J end by 7 bases, with 10 bases between. Germline CDR1 MNHNS, CDR2 SASEGT. The CDR3 extends over 12 amino acids. CDR3 loop: CASSIRPQPQHF. In DNA form, the CDR3 reads TGTGCCAGCAGCATCAGACCGCAGCCCCAGCATTTT.

The rearrangement joins TRBV2 to TRBJ1-1; TRBD1 is a possible D gene (6 bases). Trimming removed 3 bases at V and 10 bases at J, with 12 bases between. Germline CDR1 and CDR2: SNHLY and FYNNEI. The CDR3 is 12 amino acids. DNA for the CDR3: TGTGCCAGCAGTGATCGGCAGGGGCGAGCTTTCTTT. Translation: CASSDRQGRAFF.

This clonotype was counted only a few times. V usage is TRBV10-3 and J usage is TRBJ2-7; D ambiguous. V was pared by 1 base and J by 1 base, with 11 bases between. The CDR3 sequence is 15 residues long. The germline V gene encodes CDR1 ENHRY and CDR2 SYGVKD. The chain's CDR3 is CAISEYAGFSYEQYV. Written as DNA, the CDR3 is TGTGCCATCAGTGAGTATGCCGGGTTTTCCTACGAGCAGTACGTC.

The chain links TRBV4-1 to TRBJ1-2; D unresolved. Per germline, CDR1 MGHRA and CDR2 YSYEKL. The CDR3 contains 14 residues. V was pared by 4 bases and J by 7 bases, with 16 bases between. The CDR3, as DNA: TGCGCCAGCAGCCCAACTTCCTTCTCAAGTGGCTACACCTTC. Translated: CASSPTSFSSGYTF.

This clonotype appeared a few times. V gene TRBV27 combines with J gene TRBJ2-7; 10 bases fit TRBD2. CDR3 length equals 14 residues. The germline V gene encodes CDR1 MNHEY and CDR2 SMNVEV (reference sequence). V trimming: 3 bases; J trimming: 4 bases; junction bases outside the gene matches: 3. This CDR3 is CASSFASGRYEQYF. CDR3 nucleotides: TGTGCCAGCAGTTTCGCTAGCGGGAGATACGAGCAGTACTTC.

This clonotype was seen a single time. The rearrangement links TRBV19 to TRBJ2-2; tentatively, D is TRBD1 (5 bases). Germline V gene data show CDR1 as LNHDA and CDR2 as SQIVND (reference sequence). The CDR3 runs 15 residues. Deletions cut 6 bases from V and 0 bases from J, with 11 bases between. CDR3 nucleotides: TGTGCCAGTAGAAGACAGAGCGCGAACACCGGGGAGCTGTTTTTT. Translating gives CASRRQSANTGELFF.

The rearrangement links TRBV6-1 to TRBJ1-5; D remains unclear. The CDR3 runs 14 residues. V was trimmed by 7 bases and J by 1 base, leaving 11 bases between them. CDR1 is MNHNS, CDR2 SASEGT, per germline. CDR3 in DNA: TGTGCCAGCACACCCGCAGACAGCAATCAGCCCCAGCATTTT. Translating it yields CASTPADSNQPQHF.

The sample holds a few counts of this clonotype. This chain joins TRBV6-1 and TRBJ2-6; D is possibly TRBD1 (7 bases). With 2 bases removed from V and 1 base from J, the gap between germline ends came to 15 bases. The CDR3 spans 18 residues. Germline CDR1 and CDR2: MNHNS and SASEGT. Written as DNA, the CDR3 is TGTGCCAGCAGTGAATGGGTCAGGGGGGTGTCTGGGGCCAACGTCCTGACTTTC. Translated, it gives CASSEWVRGVSGANVLTF.

This clonotype was picked up many times. The V call is TRBV2, the J call TRBJ2-3; D possibly corresponds to TRBD2 (7 bases). From germline, CDR1 is SNHLY and CDR2 FYNNEI. The CDR3 sequence is 15 residues long. Trimming took 6 bases from V and 5 from J, leaving 18 bases between them. CDR3 sequence reads: CASSRASGGGDTQYF. The CDR3 bases are TGTGCCAGCAGCAGGGCTAGCGGAGGGGGAGATACGCAGTATTTT.

This rearrangement joins TRBV19 to TRBJ2-6; tentative D call: TRBD2 (6 bases). V was pared by 6 bases and J by 2 bases, with 14 bases between. The CDR3 has 16 residues. Germline-derived CDR1 and CDR2 are LNHDA and SQIVND (reference sequence). This CDR3 reads CASSGGTLTGANVLTF. The CDR3 bases are TGTGCCAGTAGCGGCGGGACCCTAACTGGGGCCAACGTCCTGACTTTC.

Worth noting for this clonotype: A read error may account for a junction end that differs from germline. Written as DNA, the CDR3 is TGTGCCAGCAGCGTGTCCGGGACGAACGACTACGAGCAGTACTTC. Translated: CASSVSGTNDYEQYF. The rearrangement links TRBV5-1 to TRBJ2-7; D possibly matches TRBD1 or TRBD2 (5 bases each). The germline V gene encodes CDR1 SGHRS and CDR2 YFSETQ. This CDR3 has 15 residues.

In this sample, this clonotype turned up many times. The V and J genes are TRBV11-2 and TRBJ2-2; D tentatively reads TRBD1 or TRBD2 (5 bases each). Trimming pared 4 bases from V and 1 base from J, leaving 13 bases between. CDR3 length: 16 amino acids. Germline lookup yields CDR1 SGHAT and CDR2 FQNNGV. CDR3 protein: CASSWMGRKNTGELFF. In nucleotides, the CDR3 is TGTGCCAGCAGCTGGATGGGACGGAAGAACACCGGGGAGCTGTTTTTT.

This clonotype was found many times. The chain links TRBV3-1 to TRBJ1-2, with D perhaps matching TRBD1 (6 bases). Germline CDR1 is LGHDT and CDR2 is YNNKEL (reference sequence). V was shortened by 1 base and J by 5 bases, with 14 bases between the two germline ends. The CDR3 is 15 amino acids. The CDR3 DNA sequence: TGTGCCAGCAGCCAAGCAGACAGGAGAACTTATGGCTACACCTTC. This translates into CASSQADRRTYGYTF.

The CDR3 nucleotides read TGTGCCAGCAGTTTCGACAGGGCCTCTGGAAACACCATATATTTT. It yields the protein CASSFDRASGNTIYF. The chain uses TRBV12-3 or TRBV12-4 and TRBJ1-3; 7 bases match TRBD1. V gave up 3 bases and J gave up 0 bases; unmatched junction bases: 2. This CDR3 contains 15 residues.

The chain couples TRBV25-1 to TRBJ2-5, with 9 bases lining up with TRBD2. Germline V gene lookup returns CDR1 MGHDK and CDR2 SYGVNS. V gave up 5 bases and J gave up 3 bases; unmatched junction bases: 4. The CDR3 is 14 residues long. CDR3 coding DNA: TGTGCCAGCAGTCGGCGGGGGGGGGAAGAGACCCAGTACTTC. The encoded protein is CASSRRGGEETQYF.

The V and J genes are TRBV18 and TRBJ1-5; 7 bases match TRBD1. The germline gives CDR1 KGHSH, CDR2 LQKENI. There are 14 residues in the CDR3. The V and J ends lost 3 bases and 8 bases, in that order; junction bases with no gene match: 7. CDR3 sequence (DNA): TGTGCCAGCTCACCCGACAGGGACGGTAAGCCCCAGCATTTT. Translating gives CASSPDRDGKPQHF.

This clonotype showed up many times. This rearrangement joins TRBV6-1 to TRBJ2-7, with D possibly matching TRBD1 (5 bases). The ends were cut back, 1 base at V and 2 bases at J, with 6 bases in the middle. Germline V lookup: CDR1 MNHNS, CDR2 SASEGT. This CDR3 region has 13 residues. The CDR3 DNA reads as TGTGCCAGCAGTGAAGGACAGACCTACGAGCAGTACGTC. It specifies CASSEGQTYEQYV.

This clonotype was observed a few times. The chain recombines TRBV20-1 with TRBJ2-7; D is uncertain. This CDR3 comprises 11 residues. The germline V gene encodes CDR1 DFQATT and CDR2 SNEGSKA (reference sequence). The V end lost 2 bases, the J end lost 3 bases, and 5 bases lay between the germline ends. CDR3 nucleotides: TGCAGTGCTAGATTCCGCTACGAGCAGTACTTC. Translation gives CSARFRYEQYF.

This clonotype appeared a few times. This sequence joins TRBV11-2 and TRBJ2-2; a possible D gene is TRBD1 (6 bases). The CDR3 sequence is 13 residues long. Germline V lookup: CDR1 SGHAT, CDR2 FQNNGV. Trimming removed 5 bases at V and 6 bases at J, with 10 bases between. The CDR3 region has the DNA TGTGCCAGCAGCCTGGGACAAGCCGGGGAGCTGTTTTTT. Amino acids: CASSLGQAGELFF.

The CDR3 DNA reads TGCGCCAGCAGCTCCAGGGAGCGGAACACAGATACGCAGTATTTT. It encodes CASSSRERNTDTQYF. The chain combines TRBV5-1 with TRBJ2-3; the D gene could be TRBD1 or TRBD2 (5 bases each). Germline V gene data show CDR1 as SGHRS and CDR2 as YFSETQ. The V end lost 3 bases, the J end lost 2 bases, and 13 bases lay between the germline ends. The CDR3 spans 15 residues. Looking up the rest from reference TRBV5-1 and TRBJ2-3 gives the full variable domain: KAGVTQTPRYLIKTRGQQVTLSCSPISGHRSVSWYQQTPGQGLQFLFEYFSETQRNKGNFPGRFSGRQFSNSRSEMNVSTLELGDSALYLCASSSRERNTDTQYFGPGTRLTVL.

The genes are TRBV5-1 and TRBJ1-1; 8 nucleotides line up with TRBD1. V trimming: 5 bases; J trimming: 6 bases; junction bases outside the gene matches: 9. The CDR3 spans 14 residues. Germline CDR1 reads SGHRS; CDR2 reads YFSETQ. This chain's CDR3 is CASRRNQGASEAFF. The DNA for the CDR3 is TGCGCCAGCAGACGGAACCAGGGGGCTTCTGAAGCTTTCTTT.

The CDR3 DNA sequence: TGTGCCAGCAGCGTAGAGACTAGCGGGAGGGCCAGGGACACCGGGGAGCTGTTTTTT. This codes for CASSVETSGRARDTGELFF. This chain uses TRBV9 with TRBJ2-2; TRBD2 matches 14 bases. Unmatched junction bases numbered 7, after V lost 0 bases and J lost 3 bases. There are 19 residues in the CDR3. Germline V lookup: CDR1 SGDLS, CDR2 YYNGEE.

This sequence joins TRBV5-1 and TRBJ1-1; a possible D gene is TRBD1 (5 bases). The CDR3 consists of 13 residues. Germline CDR1 SGHRS, CDR2 YFSETQ. The germline V and J ends were trimmed by 3 bases and 3 bases, with 9 bases remaining between them. CDR3: CASSYTGYTEAFF. In DNA form, the CDR3 reads TGCGCCAGCAGCTACACAGGATACACTGAAGCTTTCTTT.